Listed below are T cell receptor beta chains from one sample, sequenced in a study of blood T cell repertoires in COVID-19. Clones were read by immunoSEQ multiplex PCR, and TCRdb kept only the in-frame ones, dropping some. The repertoire holds a few hundred thousand clones, with around nine tenths as singletons. The material sequenced was PBMCs or T cells enriched from blood (not recorded which). The receptors derive from a woman between 50 and 59 years old who had recovered from COVID-19. Each CDR3 is given with its conserved first and last residue. The D gene is left open where the match is weak. For some rows the clone size is stated as once, few or many, or as a class when expanded; others skip it.

TGCGCCAGCAGCTTAACAGGGGGAACTGAAGCTTTCTTT,CASSLTGGTEAFF,.,TRBD1,TRBV5-1,TRBJ1-1
TGTGCCAGCAGCTTATCACAGGGTTCCCTAAACACCGGGGAGCTGTTTTTT,CASSLSQGSLNTGELFF,.,.,TRBV5-6,TRBJ2-2
TGCGCCAGCAGCTGGAGGGAGCGGAAGTATGGCTACACCTTC,CASSWRERKYGYTF,.,.,TRBV5-1,TRBJ1-2
TGTGCCAGCAGCTCCCGGACAGGGCTAGACATTCAGTACTTC,CASSSRTGLDIQYF,.,TRBD1,TRBV9,TRBJ2-4
TGTGCCAGCACTCGACAGGATTCACCCCTCCACTTT,CASTRQDSPLHF,.,.,TRBV2,TRBJ1-6
TGTGCCAGCAGGGGACAGGGGGCGGATGGCTACACCTTC,CASRGQGADGYTF,.,TRBD1,TRBV7-8,TRBJ1-2
TGTGCCAGCAGTTCCCCCGGGGTGACGACTAACTATGGCTACACCTTC,CASSSPGVTTNYGYTF,.,.,TRBV28,TRBJ1-2
TGCGCCAGCAGCCAGACCTCCGGGGTCATGGGAACCGGGGAGCTGTTTTTT,CASSQTSGVMGTGELFF,.,.,TRBV4-1,TRBJ2-2
TGTGCCATCAGCATGGGACAGTACTATGGCTACACCTTC,CAISMGQYYGYTF,.,TRBD1,TRBV10-3,TRBJ1-2
TGCGCCAGCAGCCAAGAGGTCGTGACAATGAACACTGAAGCTTTCTTT,CASSQEVVTMNTEAFF,.,.,TRBV4-3,TRBJ1-1
TGTGCCAGCAGTTTATGGAGACAGGGACCTAATTCACCCCTCCACTTT,CASSLWRQGPNSPLHF,.,TRBD1,TRBV28,TRBJ1-6
TGTGCCAGCAGCCAAGTGAGACTATACTCCGGGGAGCTGTTTTTT,CASSQVRLYSGELFF,.,.,TRBV3-1/TRBV3-2,TRBJ2-2
TGTGCCAGTAGCCCGACAGGCTATCCGGAAAAACTGTTTTTT,CASSPTGYPEKLFF,.,.,TRBV19,TRBJ1-4
TGTGCCAGCAGCTCACCAACTAGCGGGGGTGGCTACACAGATACGCAGTATTTT,CASSSPTSGGGYTDTQYF,.,TRBD2,TRBV7-2,TRBJ2-3
TGTGCCAGCAGCCAAGTCTATGGGGCCCCACAAGAGACCCAGTACTTC,CASSQVYGAPQETQYF,.,.,TRBV7-2,TRBJ2-5
TGTGCCAGCAGCTTAGCGCTAGGGGGCTATATGAACACTGAAGCTTTCTTT,CASSLALGGYMNTEAFF,.,TRBD1,TRBV7-6,TRBJ1-1
TGTGCCTGGAGTGGAGGAAACGGAGGCCAAGAGACCCAGTACTTC,CAWSGGNGGQETQYF,.,.,TRBV30,TRBJ2-5
TGTGCCAGCAGCTTAGTGGGTCGGCAGGCGACGGGGTATTCACCCCTCCACTTT,CASSLVGRQATGYSPLHF,.,.,TRBV11-2,TRBJ1-6
TGTGCCAGCAGCTTAGGACAGGGGGCTTATGAGCAGTTCTTC,CASSLGQGAYEQFF,.,TRBD1,TRBV7-9,TRBJ2-1
TGTGCCAGCAGGGGGACAGGGCCCAAGACCCAGTACTTC,CASRGTGPKTQYF,.,TRBD1,TRBV2,TRBJ2-5
TGTGCCAGCAGCCCACGGACAGCCTACGAGCAGTACTTC,CASSPRTAYEQYF,few,.,TRBV7-6,TRBJ2-7
TGTGCCAGCAGTGGATCTTTGGGCAGGGGTTCCGAGCAGTACTTC,CASSGSLGRGSEQYF,.,.,TRBV28,TRBJ2-7
TGTGCCAGCAGTGCGGGCTGGGAGGAGAACACTGAAGCTTTCTTT,CASSAGWEENTEAFF,.,.,TRBV2,TRBJ1-1
TGTGCCAGTAGTAGTGACAGCTTCTATGGCTACACCTTC,CASSSDSFYGYTF,.,.,TRBV19,TRBJ1-2
TGTGCCAGCAGTGTTTCCGCTAACTATGGCTACACCTTC,CASSVSANYGYTF,.,.,TRBV2,TRBJ1-2
TGCGCCAGCAACCGAAACGCGGGGGGGCCCACAGATACGCAGTATTTT,CASNRNAGGPTDTQYF,.,TRBD2,TRBV5-1,TRBJ2-3
TGTGCCAGCAGTTCAGGGGGGCTAGGCTACACCTTC,CASSSGGLGYTF,.,TRBD1,TRBV28,TRBJ1-2
TGTGCCAGCAGTGACGGGAGGTACGGGCTCTCTGGAAACACCATATATTTT,CASSDGRYGLSGNTIYF,.,.,TRBV6-1,TRBJ1-3
TGTGCCAGCAGCTTTTCGCGGGGCCCCTACGAGCAGTACTTC,CASSFSRGPYEQYF,.,.,TRBV11-2,TRBJ2-7
TGTGCCAGCAGCCACTCGGGAAATAGCAATCAGCCCCAGCATTTT,CASSHSGNSNQPQHF,.,.,TRBV16,TRBJ1-5
TGTGCCAGCAGCCTGGGGGCCGTAACTGAAGCTTTCTTT,CASSLGAVTEAFF,.,.,TRBV5-8,TRBJ1-1
TGTGCCAGCAGTTCTTCCGGGACAGGGTTAAGGCCCTCTGGCTACACCTTC,CASSSSGTGLRPSGYTF,.,TRBD1,TRBV28,TRBJ1-2
TGTGCCAGCAGCGCTAACAGGGATAGCTCCTACAATGAGCAGTTCTTC,CASSANRDSSYNEQFF,.,.,TRBV7-3,TRBJ2-1
TGTGCCAGCAGCCTCCGGACAGGGGGCGCAGATACGCAGTATTTT,CASSLRTGGADTQYF,.,TRBD1,TRBV7-2,TRBJ2-3
TGTGCCTGGAGTGCAAACCTCAGGGGGCCGGTTGGCTACACCTTC,CAWSANLRGPVGYTF,.,TRBD1,TRBV30,TRBJ1-2
TGTGCCAGCAGTTACTCCGAGGAAAGCCTGAACACTGAAGCTTTCTTT,CASSYSEESLNTEAFF,.,.,TRBV6-2/TRBV6-3,TRBJ1-1
TGTGCCAGCAGTGGCCCGACAGCCTATGGCTACACCTTC,CASSGPTAYGYTF,.,.,TRBV2,TRBJ1-2
TGCGCCAGCAGCTCAGACAGGGCAACGACTGAAGCTTTCTTT,CASSSDRATTEAFF,.,TRBD1,TRBV4-3,TRBJ1-1
TGTGCCAGCAGTGAACTGGAGGGGCAGATCTACAATGAGCAGTTCTTC,CASSELEGQIYNEQFF,.,.,TRBV6-1,TRBJ2-1
TGTGCCAGTGGGTCCCTGGAGCGAATGAACACTGAAGCTTTCTTT,CASGSLERMNTEAFF,.,.,TRBV19,TRBJ1-1
TGTGCCAGCAGACGGGCGGACACCTTAGAGCAGTACTTC,CASRRADTLEQYF,.,.,TRBV28,TRBJ2-7
TGTGCCAGCAGCGCTACCGGGACAGTAGCCTACGAGCAGTACTTC,CASSATGTVAYEQYF,.,TRBD1,TRBV7-9,TRBJ2-7
TGTGCCAGCAGCCAAGAAGCCTTCTATGGCTACACCTTC,CASSQEAFYGYTF,.,.,TRBV3-1/TRBV3-2,TRBJ1-2
TGTGCCAGCAGTTCCGTCCCATTGCCGAGGTACGAGCAGTACTTC,CASSSVPLPRYEQYF,once,.,TRBV27,TRBJ2-7
TGTGCCAGCAGTTTCGGACTAGCTGCTAATGAGCAGTTCTTC,CASSFGLAANEQFF,.,TRBD2,TRBV5-6,TRBJ2-1
TGTGCCATCAGTGAAGTCCCGGTAGGAGATAGCAATCAGCCCCAGCATTTT,CAISEVPVGDSNQPQHF,.,.,TRBV10-3,TRBJ1-5
TGTGCCAGCAGTGAAGACAGGGCCCATGGCTACACCTTC,CASSEDRAHGYTF,.,.,TRBV2,TRBJ1-2
TGTGCCAGCAGCTGGACTAGCGGGGGGCGGTACAATGAGCAGTTCTTC,CASSWTSGGRYNEQFF,.,TRBD2,TRBV5-6,TRBJ2-1
TGTGCCAGCAGTCCCCGGACAGGGGCGGGAGTAGATACGCAGTATTTT,CASSPRTGAGVDTQYF,.,TRBD1,TRBV2,TRBJ2-3
TGTGCCAGCAGTTCCTCAGCCGGGGAGCTGTTTTTT,CASSSSAGELFF,.,.,TRBV12-3/TRBV12-4,TRBJ2-2
TGTGCCAGCAAGTCATCGCTTACAGGGCATGGCTACACCTTC,CASKSSLTGHGYTF,.,.,TRBV6-5,TRBJ1-2